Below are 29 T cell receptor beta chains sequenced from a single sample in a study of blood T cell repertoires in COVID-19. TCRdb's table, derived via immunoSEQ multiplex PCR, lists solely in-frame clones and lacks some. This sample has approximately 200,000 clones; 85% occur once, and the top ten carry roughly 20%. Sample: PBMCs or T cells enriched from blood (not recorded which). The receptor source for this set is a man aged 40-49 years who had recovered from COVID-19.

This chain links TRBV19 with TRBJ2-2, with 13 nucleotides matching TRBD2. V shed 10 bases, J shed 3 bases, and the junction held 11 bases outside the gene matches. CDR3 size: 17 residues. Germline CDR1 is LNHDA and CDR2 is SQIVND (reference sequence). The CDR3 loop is CAISGTSGVFYTGELFF. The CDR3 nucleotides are TGTGCCATCTCCGGGACTAGCGGGGTATTTTACACCGGGGAGCTGTTTTTT.

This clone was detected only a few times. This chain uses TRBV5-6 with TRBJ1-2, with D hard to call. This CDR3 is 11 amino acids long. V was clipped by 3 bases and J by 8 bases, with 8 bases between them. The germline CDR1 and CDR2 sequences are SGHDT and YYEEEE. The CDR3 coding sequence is TGTGCCAGCAGCTCAGGTCCGGGCTACACCTTC. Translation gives CASSSGPGYTF.

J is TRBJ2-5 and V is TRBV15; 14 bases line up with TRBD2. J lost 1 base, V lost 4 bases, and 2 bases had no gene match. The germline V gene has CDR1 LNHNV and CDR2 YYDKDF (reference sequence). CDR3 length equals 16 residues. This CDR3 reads CATSIGTSGSQETQYF. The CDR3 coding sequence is TGTGCCACCAGCATCGGGACTAGCGGGAGCCAAGAGACCCAGTACTTC. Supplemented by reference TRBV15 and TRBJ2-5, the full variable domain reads DAMVIQNPRYQVTQFGKPVTLSCSQTLNHNVMYWYQQKSSQAPKLLFHYYDKDFNNEADTPDNFQSRRPNTSFCFLDIRSPGLGDTAMYLCATSIGTSGSQETQYFGPGTRLLVL.

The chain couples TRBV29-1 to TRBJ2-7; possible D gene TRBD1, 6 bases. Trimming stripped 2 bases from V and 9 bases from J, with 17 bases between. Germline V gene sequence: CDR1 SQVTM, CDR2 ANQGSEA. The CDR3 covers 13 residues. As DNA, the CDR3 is TGCAGCGTTGAACTCAGTACAGGGAATGGGCAGTACTTC. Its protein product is CSVELSTGNGQYF.

The CDR3 sequence is CASGLVLGAPHEQYF. Here the CDR3 DNA reads TGTGCTAGTGGTTTGGTACTGGGAGCTCCCCACGAGCAGTACTTC. The chain recombines TRBV12-5 with TRBJ2-7, with a tentative D call TRBD2 (5 bases). Trimming cost V 0 bases and J 5 bases, with 14 bases left between them. Germline loops: CDR1 LGHNT, CDR2 FRNRAP. This CDR3 has 15 amino acids. Together with reference TRBV12-5 and TRBJ2-7, the CDR3 gives the full variable domain: DARVTQTPRHKVTEMGQEVTMRCQPILGHNTVFWYRQTMMQGLELLAYFRNRAPLDDSGMPKDRFSAEMPDATLATLKIQPSEPRDSAVYFCASGLVLGAPHEQYFGPGTRLTVT.

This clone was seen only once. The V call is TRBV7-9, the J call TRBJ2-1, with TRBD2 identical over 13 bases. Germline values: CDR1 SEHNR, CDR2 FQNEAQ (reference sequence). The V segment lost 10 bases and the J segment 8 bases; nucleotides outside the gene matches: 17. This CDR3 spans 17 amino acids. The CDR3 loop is CATIKGRGTSGNDEQFF. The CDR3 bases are TGTGCCACCATAAAAGGGAGGGGGACTAGCGGGAACGATGAGCAGTTCTTC.

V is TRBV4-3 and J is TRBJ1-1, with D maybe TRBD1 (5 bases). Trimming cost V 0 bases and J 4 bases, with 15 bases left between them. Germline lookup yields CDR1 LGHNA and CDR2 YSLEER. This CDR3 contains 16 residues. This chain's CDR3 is CASSQDKGASSTEAFF. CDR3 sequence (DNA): TGCGCCAGCAGCCAAGATAAAGGGGCCTCGAGCACTGAAGCTTTCTTT.

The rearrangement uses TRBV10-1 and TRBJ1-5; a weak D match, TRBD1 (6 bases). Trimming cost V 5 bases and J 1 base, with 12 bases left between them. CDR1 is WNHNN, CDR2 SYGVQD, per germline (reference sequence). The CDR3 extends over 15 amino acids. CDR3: CASSRSGTSNQPQHF. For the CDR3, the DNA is TGCGCCAGCAGTAGATCCGGGACAAGCAATCAGCCCCAGCATTTT.

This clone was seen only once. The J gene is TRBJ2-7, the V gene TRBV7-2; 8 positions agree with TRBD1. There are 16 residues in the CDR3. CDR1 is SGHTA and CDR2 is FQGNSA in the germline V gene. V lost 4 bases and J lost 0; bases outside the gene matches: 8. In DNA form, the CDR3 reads TGTGCCAGCAGCTCTTACTCCGGGACAGGCTCCTACGAGCAGTACTTC. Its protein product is CASSSYSGTGSYEQYF.

CDR3 sequence: CASRQTDLSSYEQYF. The CDR3 DNA is TGTGCCAGCAGACAAACAGATTTAAGCTCCTACGAGCAGTACTTC. The chain carries TRBV28 and TRBJ2-7; D not resolved. CDR3 size: 15 residues. Looked up from germline, CDR1 is MDHEN and CDR2 is SYDVKM. V lost 6 bases and J lost 0, with 15 bases in between.

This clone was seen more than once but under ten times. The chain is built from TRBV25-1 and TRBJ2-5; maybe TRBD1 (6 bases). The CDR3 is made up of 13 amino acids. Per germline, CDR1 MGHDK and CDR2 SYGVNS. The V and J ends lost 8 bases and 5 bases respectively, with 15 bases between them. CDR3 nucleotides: TGTGCCAGCGGTTTACAGGGTTGGGAGACCCAGTACTTC. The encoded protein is CASGLQGWETQYF.

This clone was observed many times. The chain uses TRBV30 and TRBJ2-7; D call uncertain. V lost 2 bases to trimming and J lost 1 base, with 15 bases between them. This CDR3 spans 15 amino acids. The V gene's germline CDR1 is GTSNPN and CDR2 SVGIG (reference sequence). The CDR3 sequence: CAWSHSFYLSYEQYF. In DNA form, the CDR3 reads TGTGCCTGGAGTCACAGTTTCTATCTTTCCTACGAGCAGTACTTC. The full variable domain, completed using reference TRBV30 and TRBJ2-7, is SQTIHQWPATLVQPVGSPLSLECTVEGTSNPNLYWYRQAAGRGLQLLFYSVGIGQISSEVPQNLSASRPQDRQFILSSKKLLLSDSGFYLCAWSHSFYLSYEQYFGPGTRLTVT.

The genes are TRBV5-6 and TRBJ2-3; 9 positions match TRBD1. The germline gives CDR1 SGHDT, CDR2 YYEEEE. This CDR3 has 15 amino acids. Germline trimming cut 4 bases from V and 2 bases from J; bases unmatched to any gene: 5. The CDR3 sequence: CASSGDREHTDTQYF. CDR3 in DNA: TGTGCCAGCAGCGGGGACAGGGAGCACACAGATACGCAGTATTTT. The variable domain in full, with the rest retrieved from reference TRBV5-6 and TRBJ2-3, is DAGVTQSPTHLIKTRGQQVTLRCSPKSGHDTVSWYQQALGQGPQFIFQYYEEEERQRGNFPDRFSGHQFPNYSSELNVNALLLGDSALYLCASSGDREHTDTQYFGPGTRLTVL.

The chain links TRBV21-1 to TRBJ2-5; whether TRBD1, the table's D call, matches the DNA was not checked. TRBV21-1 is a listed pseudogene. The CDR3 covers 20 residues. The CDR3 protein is CASSIKSVPGQAPEQETQYF. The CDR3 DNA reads TGTGCCAGCAGCATAAAGTCCGTCCCGGGACAGGCTCCAGAACAAGAGACCCAGTACTTC.

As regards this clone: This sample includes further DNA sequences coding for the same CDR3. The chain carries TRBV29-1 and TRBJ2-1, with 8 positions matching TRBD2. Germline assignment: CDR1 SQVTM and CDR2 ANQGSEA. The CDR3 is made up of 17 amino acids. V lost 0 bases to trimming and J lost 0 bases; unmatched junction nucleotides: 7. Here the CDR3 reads CSVEDLGGTSSYNEQFF. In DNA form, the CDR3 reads TGCAGCGTTGAAGATCTGGGCGGGACTAGCTCCTACAATGAGCAGTTCTTC.

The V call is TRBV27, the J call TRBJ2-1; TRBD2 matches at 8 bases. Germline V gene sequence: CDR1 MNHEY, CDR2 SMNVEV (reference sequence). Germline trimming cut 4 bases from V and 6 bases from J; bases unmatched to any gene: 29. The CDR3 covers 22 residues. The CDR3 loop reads CASSSALWTSLDQIRKGNEQFF. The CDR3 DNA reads TGTGCCAGCAGTTCAGCTTTATGGACTAGCTTGGACCAAATTCGGAAGGGCAATGAGCAGTTCTTC.

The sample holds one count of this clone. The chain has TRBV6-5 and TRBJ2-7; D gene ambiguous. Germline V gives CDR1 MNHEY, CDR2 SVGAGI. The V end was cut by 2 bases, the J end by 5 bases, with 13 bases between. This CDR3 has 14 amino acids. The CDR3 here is CASSYEQSRDEQYF. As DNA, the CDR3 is TGTGCCAGCAGTTACGAGCAGTCACGGGACGAGCAGTACTTC.

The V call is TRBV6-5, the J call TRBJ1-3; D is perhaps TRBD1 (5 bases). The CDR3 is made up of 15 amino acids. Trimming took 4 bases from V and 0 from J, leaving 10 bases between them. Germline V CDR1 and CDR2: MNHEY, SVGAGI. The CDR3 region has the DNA TGTGCCAGCAGTTCCTTAAGGGGCTCTGGAAACACCATATATTTT. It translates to CASSSLRGSGNTIYF.

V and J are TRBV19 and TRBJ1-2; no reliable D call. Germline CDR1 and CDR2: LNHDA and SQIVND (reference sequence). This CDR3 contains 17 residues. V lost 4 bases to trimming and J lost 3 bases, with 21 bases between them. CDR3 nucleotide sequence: TGTGCCAGTAGTACCCCCTTCCCGGGGAATACCTACTATGGCTACACCTTC. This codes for CASSTPFPGNTYYGYTF.

The CDR3 region is CSVVAGNQPQHF. CDR3 nucleotide sequence: TGCAGCGTTGTTGCAGGGAATCAGCCCCAGCATTTT. This chain uses TRBV29-1 with TRBJ1-5; a weak D match, TRBD1 (5 bases). Germline V CDR1 and CDR2: SQVTM, ANQGSEA. Trimming took off 4 bases at V and 4 bases at J, with 8 bases between the two ends. The CDR3 has 12 amino acids.

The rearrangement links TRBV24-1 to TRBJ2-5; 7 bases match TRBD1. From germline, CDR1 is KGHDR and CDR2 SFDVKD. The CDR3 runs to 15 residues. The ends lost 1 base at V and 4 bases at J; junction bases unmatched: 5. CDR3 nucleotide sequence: TGTGCCACCAGTGATTTTTCCAGGGGGACAGAGACCCAGTACTTC. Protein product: CATSDFSRGTETQYF.

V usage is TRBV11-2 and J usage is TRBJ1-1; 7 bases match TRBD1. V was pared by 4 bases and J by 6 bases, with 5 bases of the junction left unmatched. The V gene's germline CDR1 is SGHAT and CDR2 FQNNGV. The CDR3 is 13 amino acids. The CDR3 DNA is TGTGCCAGCAGCTCGGGACAGTTCTCTGAAGCTTTCTTT. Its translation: CASSSGQFSEAFF.

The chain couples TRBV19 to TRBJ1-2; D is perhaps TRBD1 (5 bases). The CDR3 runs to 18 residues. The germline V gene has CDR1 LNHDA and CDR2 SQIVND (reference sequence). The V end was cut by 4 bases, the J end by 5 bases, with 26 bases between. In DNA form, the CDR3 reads TGTGCCAGTAGTACGGGTCAGCCGGGACTGCGTTTAAGTTATGGCTACACCTTC. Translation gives CASSTGQPGLRLSYGYTF.

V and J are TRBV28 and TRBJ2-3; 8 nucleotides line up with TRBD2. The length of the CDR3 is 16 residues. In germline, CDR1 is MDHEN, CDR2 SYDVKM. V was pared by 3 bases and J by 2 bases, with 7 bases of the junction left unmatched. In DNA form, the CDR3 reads TGTGCCAGCAGTTTCCCCCAGCGGGGGTTCACAGATACGCAGTATTTT. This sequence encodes CASSFPQRGFTDTQYF.

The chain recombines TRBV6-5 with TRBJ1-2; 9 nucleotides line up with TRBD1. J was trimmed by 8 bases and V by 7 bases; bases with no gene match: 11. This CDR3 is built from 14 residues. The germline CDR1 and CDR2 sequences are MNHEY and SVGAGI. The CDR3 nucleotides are TGTGCCAGCAAACGAAGACAGGGGGTGAAAGGCTACACCTTC. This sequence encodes CASKRRQGVKGYTF.

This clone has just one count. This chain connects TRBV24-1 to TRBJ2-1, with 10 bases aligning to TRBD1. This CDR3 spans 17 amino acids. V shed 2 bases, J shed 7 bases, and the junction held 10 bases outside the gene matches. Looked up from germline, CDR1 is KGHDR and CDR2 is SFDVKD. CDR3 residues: CATSDSAGQGVGNEQFF. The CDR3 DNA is TGTGCCACCAGTGATTCGGCTGGACAGGGGGTTGGAAATGAGCAGTTCTTC.

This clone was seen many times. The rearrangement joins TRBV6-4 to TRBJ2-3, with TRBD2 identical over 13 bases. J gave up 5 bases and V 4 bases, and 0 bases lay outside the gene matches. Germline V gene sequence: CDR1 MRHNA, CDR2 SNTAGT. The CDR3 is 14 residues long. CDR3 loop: CASSGTSGRDTQYF. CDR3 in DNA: TGTGCCAGCAGTGGGACTAGCGGGAGAGATACGCAGTATTTT.

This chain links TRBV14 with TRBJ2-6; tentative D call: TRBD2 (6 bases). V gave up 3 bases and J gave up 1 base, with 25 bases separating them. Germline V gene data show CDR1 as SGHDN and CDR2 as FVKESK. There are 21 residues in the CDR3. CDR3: CASSHPYRTGPRGSGANVLTF. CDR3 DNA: TGTGCCAGCAGCCACCCTTATCGGACGGGCCCGCGGGGATCTGGGGCCAACGTCCTGACTTTC.

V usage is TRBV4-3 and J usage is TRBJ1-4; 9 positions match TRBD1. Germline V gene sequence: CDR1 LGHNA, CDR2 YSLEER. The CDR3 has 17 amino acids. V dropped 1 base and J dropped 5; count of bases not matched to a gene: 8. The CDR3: CASSQVAPGTGNEKLFF. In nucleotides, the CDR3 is TGCGCCAGCAGCCAAGTGGCCCCCGGGACAGGGAATGAAAAACTGTTTTTT.